These 21 T cell receptor beta chains originate from one sample sequenced in a study of cytomegalovirus exposure and HLA in healthy donors. Primers: 60 Vbeta forward and 13 Jbeta reverse. Some clones are missing from TCRdb's copy, which holds only in-frame ones; the method was immunoSEQ multiplex PCR. The data contain 200,000 or so clones, 65% to 85% of them singletons. Sequenced: PBMCs. All receptors derive from a boy aged 2 to 10 in good health and CMV-seronegative.

CDR3 sequence reads: CASSLGGESGNTIYF. CDR3 bases: TGTGCCAGTAGTTTAGGGGGGGAATCTGGAAACACCATATATTTT. The J gene is TRBJ1-3, the V gene TRBV19, with D perhaps TRBD1 (6 bases). Germline CDR1 and CDR2: LNHDA and SQIVND (reference sequence). The CDR3 is made up of 15 amino acids. V was cut by 5 bases and J by 1 base, with 12 bases left in between.

The V and J genes are TRBV6-1 and TRBJ2-3, with 9 bases matching TRBD2. The germline V gene encodes CDR1 MNHNS and CDR2 SASEGT. J was trimmed by 3 bases and V by 1 base; bases with no gene match: 5. CDR3 length: 16 residues. The CDR3 DNA is TGTGCCAGCAGTGAAGGGCTAGCGGGGAGTACAGATACGCAGTATTTT. This codes for CASSEGLAGSTDTQYF.

The sample holds a few counts of this clone. The chain joins TRBV6-6 to TRBJ2-7; TRBD2 aligns across 12 bases. Germline V gene sequence: CDR1 MNHNY, CDR2 SVGAGI (reference sequence). The CDR3 runs to 14 residues. The trim removed 6 bases at V and 4 bases at J, leaving 4 bases unmatched. The CDR3 sequence is CASSLGLAGYEQYF. CDR3 coding DNA: TGTGCCAGCAGCCTGGGACTAGCGGGTTACGAGCAGTACTTC.

This clone was counted only a few times. This chain links TRBV5-8 with TRBJ2-3; 9 bases are shared with TRBD2. V lost 0 bases to trimming and J lost 0 bases; unmatched junction nucleotides: 8. The germline V gene has CDR1 SGHTS and CDR2 YDEGEE. The length of the CDR3 is 18 residues. Written as DNA, the CDR3 is TGTGCCAGCAGCTTGGTCTGGGGTGGACTAGCGAGCACAGATACGCAGTATTTT. The encoded protein is CASSLVWGGLASTDTQYF.

V gene TRBV6-1 combines with J gene TRBJ2-3; D not resolved. Germline V CDR1 and CDR2: MNHNS, SASEGT. The V end was cut by 7 bases, the J end by 0 bases, with 11 bases between. CDR3 size: 14 residues. CDR3 nucleotides: TGTGCCAGCACCCAGCGAAGTAGCACAGATACGCAGTATTTT. Translating gives CASTQRSSTDTQYF.

The rearrangement uses TRBV7-2 and TRBJ1-2; D gene unclear. Germline lookup yields CDR1 SGHTA and CDR2 FQGNSA. CDR3 size: 11 residues. Between the trimmed V and J ends, which lost 2 bases and 7 bases, there was a span of 5 bases. CDR3 region: CASSLFGGYTF. In nucleotides, the CDR3 is TGTGCCAGCAGCTTATTCGGTGGCTACACCTTC.

The CDR3 bases are TGTGCCAGCTCTTCCGGGGAAAATGAAAAACTGTTTTTT. Its translation: CASSSGENEKLFF. The chain uses TRBV18 and TRBJ1-4; D is unclear. The CDR3 covers 13 residues. Germline-derived CDR1 and CDR2 are KGHSH and LQKENI. V was trimmed by 6 bases and J by 5 bases, leaving 10 bases between them.

This rearrangement joins TRBV7-2 to TRBJ1-2; 9 nucleotides agree with TRBD1. The CDR3 totals 14 residues. Germline V gives CDR1 SGHTA, CDR2 FQGNSA. Trimming took 3 bases from V and 4 from J; bases not matched to a gene: 3. CDR3 DNA: TGTGCCAGCAGCTTCACAGGGGGCGCCTATGGCTACACCTTC. Amino acid sequence: CASSFTGGAYGYTF.

The V gene is TRBV4-2, the J gene TRBJ2-7; possible D gene TRBD1, 6 bases. CDR1 and CDR2 from the germline V gene are LGHNA and YNFKEQ. Trimming cost V 4 bases and J 2 bases, with 9 bases left between them. There are 13 residues in the CDR3. This CDR3 is CASSRDKAYEQYF. CDR3 coding DNA: TGTGCCAGCAGCCGGGACAAAGCCTACGAGCAGTACTTC.

J is TRBJ2-1 and V is TRBV4-3; 7 nucleotides align to TRBD2. Losses at the gene ends were 1 base for V and 2 bases for J; bases not matched to a gene: 11. From germline, CDR1 is LGHNA and CDR2 YSLEER. The CDR3 sequence is 18 residues long. The CDR3 sequence: CASSQVGAWGGAYNEQFF. CDR3 coding DNA: TGCGCCAGCAGCCAAGTTGGGGCTTGGGGGGGGGCCTACAATGAGCAGTTCTTC.

The chain couples TRBV5-4 to TRBJ1-1; possible D gene TRBD1, 5 bases. Germline V gene lookup returns CDR1 SGHNT and CDR2 YYREEE (reference sequence). The CDR3 runs 15 residues. V lost 0 bases, J lost 4 bases, and 13 bases lay in between. The CDR3, as DNA: TGTGCCAGCAGCTTGGGGGGCGGCAGGGCCACTGAAGCTTTCTTT. Translated: CASSLGGGRATEAFF.

The chain combines TRBV29-1 with TRBJ2-1, with 10 bases aligning to TRBD1. CDR1 and CDR2 (germline): SQVTM, ANQGSEA. This CDR3 contains 14 residues. V lost 7 bases to trimming and J lost 8 bases; unmatched junction nucleotides: 11. The CDR3 here is CSGGGGTGEDEQFF. CDR3 nucleotides: TGCAGCGGGGGAGGGGGGACAGGGGAGGATGAGCAGTTCTTC.

The rearrangement joins TRBV4-3 to TRBJ2-1; 8 nucleotides agree with TRBD2. The CDR3 has 15 amino acids. Germline V gene data show CDR1 as LGHNA and CDR2 as YSLEER. V gave up 5 bases and J gave up 1 base; unmatched junction bases: 4. As DNA, the CDR3 is TGCGCCAGCAGCGAGGCGGGGGGTTCCTACAATGAGCAGTTCTTC. As protein: CASSEAGGSYNEQFF.

The chain has TRBV4-3 and TRBJ1-5, with D perhaps matching TRBD1 (6 bases). Trimming pared 0 bases from V and 2 bases from J, leaving 14 bases between. This CDR3 region has 17 residues. CDR1 is LGHNA and CDR2 is YSLEER in the germline V gene. CDR3 residues: CASSQDRQVFGNQPQHF. The CDR3 DNA reads TGCGCCAGCAGCCAAGATCGACAGGTGTTCGGCAATCAGCCCCAGCATTTT.

This chain links TRBV7-8 with TRBJ1-3, with 9 bases aligning to TRBD1. The CDR3 contains 15 residues. The V and J ends lost 3 bases and 0 bases, in that order; junction bases with no gene match: 0. Germline-derived CDR1 and CDR2 are SGHVS and FQNEAQ. The CDR3 spells CASSLTGGSGNTIYF. The CDR3 DNA reads as TGTGCCAGCAGCTTGACAGGGGGCTCTGGAAACACCATATATTTT.

The chain has TRBV19 and TRBJ1-5; the match to TRBD1 covers 9 bases. Germline values: CDR1 LNHDA, CDR2 SQIVND (reference sequence). Trimming took 7 bases from V and 5 from J; bases not matched to a gene: 6. The CDR3 covers 14 residues. CDR3 residues: CASIPTGGDQPQHF. DNA of the CDR3: TGTGCCAGTATCCCCACAGGGGGCGATCAGCCCCAGCATTTT.

CDR3 sequence: CASSPSGVGGNIQYF. In nucleotides, the CDR3 is TGTGCCAGCAGCCCTAGCGGGGTTGGGGGAAACATTCAGTACTTC. This chain joins TRBV11-2 and TRBJ2-4, with TRBD2 matching 9 bases. CDR3 size: 15 residues. V shed 5 bases and J 6 bases; nucleotides not matched to a gene: 8. The germline V gene encodes CDR1 SGHAT and CDR2 FQNNGV. Complete variable domain (other parts from reference TRBV11-2 and TRBJ2-4): EAGVAQSPRYKIIEKRQSVAFWCNPISGHATLYWYQQILGQGPKLLIQFQNNGVVDDSQLPKDRFSAERLKGVDSTLKIQPAKLEDSAVYLCASSPSGVGGNIQYFGAGTRLSVL.

The chain is built from TRBV7-9 and TRBJ1-2; D is possibly TRBD1 (6 bases). The germline V and J ends were trimmed by 5 bases and 4 bases, with 23 bases remaining between them. Germline values: CDR1 SEHNR, CDR2 FQNEAQ (reference sequence). The CDR3 length is 17 residues. The CDR3 loop is CASSRGGALGLPYGYTF. The CDR3 nucleotides are TGTGCCAGCAGCCGGGGGGGGGCGTTGGGCCTGCCCTATGGCTACACCTTC.

The genes are TRBV4-2 and TRBJ1-1; 8 positions agree with TRBD1. With 4 bases clipped from V and 2 bases from J, the junction kept 9 bases outside the gene matches. CDR3 length: 16 amino acids. The germline V gene encodes CDR1 LGHNA and CDR2 YNFKEQ. This CDR3 is CASSRAGQARNTEAFF. CDR3 nucleotides: TGTGCCAGCAGCCGAGCGGGACAGGCCAGAAACACTGAAGCTTTCTTT.

The chain carries TRBV6-1 and TRBJ2-7; D is possibly TRBD2 (6 bases). This CDR3 spans 14 amino acids. The ends were cut back, 8 bases at V and 2 bases at J, with 16 bases in the middle. Germline CDR1 is MNHNS and CDR2 is SASEGT. The CDR3 DNA sequence: TGTGCCAGCTCCCGACTAGACACTGCCTACGAGCAGTACTTC. Protein: CASSRLDTAYEQYF.

This clone came up once. The chain uses TRBV5-4 and TRBJ2-1; D possibly corresponds to TRBD1 (5 bases). Germline V gene sequence: CDR1 SGHNT, CDR2 YYREEE (reference sequence). The CDR3 loop spans 15 amino acids. V lost 0 bases and J lost 4, with 11 bases in between. DNA of the CDR3: TGTGCCAGCAGCTTGGATCAGGGTGGTTACAATGAGCAGTTCTTC. Its protein is CASSLDQGGYNEQFF.